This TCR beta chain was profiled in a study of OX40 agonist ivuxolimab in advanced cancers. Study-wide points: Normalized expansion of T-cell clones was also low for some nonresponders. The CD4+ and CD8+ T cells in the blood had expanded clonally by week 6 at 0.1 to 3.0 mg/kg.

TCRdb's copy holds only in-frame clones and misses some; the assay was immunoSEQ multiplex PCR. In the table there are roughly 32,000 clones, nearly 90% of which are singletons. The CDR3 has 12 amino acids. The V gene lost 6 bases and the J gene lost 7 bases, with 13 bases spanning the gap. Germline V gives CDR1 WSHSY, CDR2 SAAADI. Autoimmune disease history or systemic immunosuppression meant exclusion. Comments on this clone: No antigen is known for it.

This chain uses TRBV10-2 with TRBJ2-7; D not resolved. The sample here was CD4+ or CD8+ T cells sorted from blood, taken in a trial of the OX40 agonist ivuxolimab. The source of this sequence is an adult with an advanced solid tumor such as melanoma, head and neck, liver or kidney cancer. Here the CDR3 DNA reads TGCGCCAGCAGCCCCCTGTCTAGAGAGCAGTACTTC. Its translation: CASSPLSREQYF.